The next 12 T cell receptor beta chains were all read from a single sample in a study of shared clonotypes between healthy human individuals (dated by TCRdb to the early 2020s). The library was prepared using the immunoSEQ multiplex PCR assay. In TCRdb, the immuneACCESS table is reduced to in-frame sequences with V and J assigned. These tables do not hold every clone; where another copy was compared, an unresolved V gene accounts for under half, and the others remain unexplained. For this sample the table gives a few million clones, of which 92% were detected only once. Of the sample, 0.37% is held by the ten largest clones. Sequencing was carried out using naive CD4+ T cells from PBMCs. Explained via the paper, the cell subset or site label denotes: CD45RA+ positively selected. Every receptor here comes from a man in his late teens or twenties in good health. Some clones in this sample may be carry-over from other donors' samples.

The chain combines TRBV11-2 with TRBJ2-3, with 10 nucleotides matching TRBD2. The CDR3 is 16 residues long. With 5 bases clipped from V and 2 bases from J, the junction kept 7 bases outside the gene matches. Germline V gene lookup returns CDR1 SGHAT and CDR2 FQNNGV. The CDR3 region has the DNA TGTGCCAGCAGCCCCCTAGCGGGAGCGGCCACAGATACGCAGTATTTT. It translates to CASSPLAGAATDTQYF.

This chain joins TRBV7-3 and TRBJ1-1, with 7 bases that match TRBD1. Germline values: CDR1 SGHTA, CDR2 FQGTGA. The ends lost 4 bases at V and 4 bases at J; junction bases unmatched: 6. This CDR3 has 14 amino acids. Here the CDR3 reads CASSSGAGGTEAFF. The CDR3 nucleotides read TGTGCCAGCAGCTCTGGGGCAGGGGGCACTGAAGCTTTCTTT.

V and J are TRBV5-4 and TRBJ2-2, with D perhaps matching TRBD1 or TRBD2 (5 bases each). Trimming removed 6 bases from V and 6 bases from J, with 9 bases in between. Germline CDR1 SGHNT, CDR2 YYREEE (reference sequence). The CDR3 has 12 amino acids. The CDR3 sequence is CASTLGAGELFF. The DNA of the CDR3 is TGTGCCAGCACCCTGGGGGCCGGGGAGCTGTTTTTT.

This chain uses TRBV5-8 with TRBJ2-3; 8 bases align to TRBD2. The CDR3 has 17 amino acids. With V trimmed by 7 bases and J by 2 bases, 15 bases remained unmatched. Germline lookup yields CDR1 SGHTS and CDR2 YDEGEE. In DNA form, the CDR3 reads TGTGCCAGCGCACGGGGTGACGGGAGGGCAGACACAGATACGCAGTATTTT. Amino acid sequence: CASARGDGRADTDTQYF.

This rearrangement joins TRBV28 to TRBJ1-2, with 9 nucleotides matching TRBD1. From germline, CDR1 is MDHEN and CDR2 SYDVKM. Unmatched junction bases numbered 13, after V lost 10 bases and J lost 7 bases. The CDR3 covers 14 residues. CDR3 DNA: TGTGCCACCCGGGACAGGGCATACCCTAGTGGCTACACCTTC. Translation: CATRDRAYPSGYTF.

The rearrangement links TRBV5-1 to TRBJ2-1; 8 bases match TRBD2. This CDR3 has 16 amino acids. J gave up 7 bases and V 4 bases, and 13 bases lay outside the gene matches. CDR1 is SGHRS and CDR2 is YFSETQ in the germline V gene. The CDR3 region has the DNA TGCGCCAGCAGCCTGCGTCATACAGCGGGAGAAAATGAGCAGTTCTTC. Its translation: CASSLRHTAGENEQFF.

The chain uses TRBV19 and TRBJ2-3; 10 nucleotides match TRBD2. There are 15 residues in the CDR3. Germline values: CDR1 LNHDA, CDR2 SQIVND (reference sequence). V was pared by 6 bases and J by 3 bases, with 6 bases of the junction left unmatched. CDR3 bases: TGTGCCAGTAGGGAACTAGCGGGAAGGACAGATACGCAGTATTTT. Its translation: CASRELAGRTDTQYF.

The chain joins TRBV18 to TRBJ2-5; 14 bases agree with TRBD2. Per the germline V gene, CDR1 is KGHSH and CDR2 is LQKENI. The CDR3 is 20 amino acids. The trim removed 0 bases at V and 5 bases at J, leaving 14 bases unmatched. The CDR3 coding sequence is TGTGCCAGCTCACCACCGAAACTTCCTGGACTAGCGGGAGGTGTGGAGACCCAGTACTTC. Encoded protein: CASSPPKLPGLAGGVETQYF.

V is TRBV6-5 and J is TRBJ2-3, with D hard to call. The ends were cut back, 8 bases at V and 9 bases at J, with 18 bases in the middle. The CDR3 totals 13 residues. Per germline, CDR1 MNHEY and CDR2 SVGAGI. CDR3 sequence (DNA): TGTGCCAGCTCAAACGGAATGAAGATAACGCAGTATTTT. Translated, it gives CASSNGMKITQYF.

The chain employs TRBV30 and TRBJ2-7; 7 bases line up with TRBD2. The CDR3 consists of 13 residues. The J segment lost 9 bases and the V segment lost 3 bases, leaving 11 bases of the junction unmatched. Germline V CDR1 and CDR2: GTSNPN, SVGIG (reference sequence). The CDR3, as DNA: TGTGCCTGGAGGGGGGGGACCATTCTGGCGCAGTACTTC. It yields the protein CAWRGGTILAQYF.

This clone was found once. The V and J genes are TRBV30 and TRBJ2-3, with TRBD1 identical over 7 bases. There are 15 residues in the CDR3. CDR1 and CDR2 (germline): GTSNPN, SVGIG (reference sequence). V lost 0 bases and J lost 9; bases outside the gene matches: 12. CDR3 in DNA: TGTGCCTGGAGTGTAGTGGGGGTGACAGGGAACACGCAGTATTTT. Protein product: CAWSVVGVTGNTQYF.

In its sample, this clone was seen once. The V gene is TRBV2, the J gene TRBJ1-2; D remains unclear. The CDR3 runs to 13 residues. The germline V gene has CDR1 SNHLY and CDR2 FYNNEI. The V gene lost 3 bases and the J gene lost 4 bases, with 9 bases spanning the gap. The CDR3 DNA sequence: TGTGCCAGCAGTGAGGAAGGGTTCTATGGCTACACCTTC. This translates into CASSEEGFYGYTF.